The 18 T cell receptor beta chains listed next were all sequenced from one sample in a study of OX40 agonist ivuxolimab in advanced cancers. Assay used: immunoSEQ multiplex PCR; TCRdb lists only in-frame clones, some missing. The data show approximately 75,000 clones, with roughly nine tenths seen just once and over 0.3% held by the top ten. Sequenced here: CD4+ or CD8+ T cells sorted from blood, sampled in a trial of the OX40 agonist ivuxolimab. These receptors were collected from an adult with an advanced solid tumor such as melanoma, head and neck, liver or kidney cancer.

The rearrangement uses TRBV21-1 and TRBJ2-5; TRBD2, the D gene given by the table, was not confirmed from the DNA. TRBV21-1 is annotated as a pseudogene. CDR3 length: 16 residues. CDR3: CASSTASGGYQETQYF. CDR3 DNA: TGTGCCAGCAGCACAGCTAGCGGAGGGTACCAAGAGACCCAGTACTTC.

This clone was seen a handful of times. The CDR3 region is CAWSNGQGVKAFF. CDR3 DNA sequence: TGTGCCTGGAGTAACGGACAGGGGGTAAAAGCTTTCTTT. The rearrangement links TRBV30 to TRBJ1-1; 10 nucleotides agree with TRBD1. The CDR3 has 13 amino acids. Germline values: CDR1 GTSNPN, CDR2 SVGIG (reference sequence). V shed 2 bases and J 9 bases; nucleotides not matched to a gene: 6. Full variable domain (remainder filled in from reference TRBV30 and TRBJ1-1): SQTIHQWPATLVQPVGSPLSLECTVEGTSNPNLYWYRQAAGRGLQLLFYSVGIGQISSEVPQNLSASRPQDRQFILSSKKLLLSDSGFYLCAWSNGQGVKAFFGQGTRLTVV.

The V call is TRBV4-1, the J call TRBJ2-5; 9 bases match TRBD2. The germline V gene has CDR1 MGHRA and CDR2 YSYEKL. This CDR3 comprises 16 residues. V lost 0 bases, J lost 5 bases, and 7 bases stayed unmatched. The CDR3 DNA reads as TGCGCCAGCAGCCAAGAGCGGCGGGAGGGCCGTGAGACCCAGTACTTC. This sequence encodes CASSQERREGRETQYF.

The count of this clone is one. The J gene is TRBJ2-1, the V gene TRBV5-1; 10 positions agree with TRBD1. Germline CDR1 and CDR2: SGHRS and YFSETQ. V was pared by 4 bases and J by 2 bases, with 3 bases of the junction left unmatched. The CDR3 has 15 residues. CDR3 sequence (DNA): TGCGCCAGCAGCCCGGGACAGGGGACCTACAATGAGCAGTTCTTC. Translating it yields CASSPGQGTYNEQFF.

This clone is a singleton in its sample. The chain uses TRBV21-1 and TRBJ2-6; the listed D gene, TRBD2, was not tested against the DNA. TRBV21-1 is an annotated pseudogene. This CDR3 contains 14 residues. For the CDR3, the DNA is TGTGCCAGCAGCAGGGAGTCTGGGGCCAACGTCCTGACTTTC. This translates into CASSRESGANVLTF.

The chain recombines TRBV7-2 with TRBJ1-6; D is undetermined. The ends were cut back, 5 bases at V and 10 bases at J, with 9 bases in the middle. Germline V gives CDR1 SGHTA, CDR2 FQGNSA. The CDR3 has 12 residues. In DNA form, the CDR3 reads TGTGCCAGCAGCAACCCGGCGTCACCCCTCCACTTT. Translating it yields CASSNPASPLHF.

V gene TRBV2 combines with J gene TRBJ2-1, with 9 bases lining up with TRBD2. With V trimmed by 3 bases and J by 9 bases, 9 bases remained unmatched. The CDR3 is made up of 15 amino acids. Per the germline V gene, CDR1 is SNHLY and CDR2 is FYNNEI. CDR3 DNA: TGTGCCAGCAGTGACTTAGCGGGAGCAAGGGGTGAGCAGTTCTTC. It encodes CASSDLAGARGEQFF.

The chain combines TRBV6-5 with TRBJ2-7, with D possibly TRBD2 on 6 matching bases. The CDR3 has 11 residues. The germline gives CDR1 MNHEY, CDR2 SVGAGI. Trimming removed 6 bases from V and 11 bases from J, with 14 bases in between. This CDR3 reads CASSRAREEYF. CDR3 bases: TGTGCCAGCAGCCGTGCGAGGGAGGAGTACTTC.

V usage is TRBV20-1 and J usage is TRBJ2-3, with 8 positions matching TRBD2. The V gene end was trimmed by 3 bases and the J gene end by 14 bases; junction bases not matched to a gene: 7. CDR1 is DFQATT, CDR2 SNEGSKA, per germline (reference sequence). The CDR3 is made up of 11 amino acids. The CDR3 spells CSASRTSSRYF. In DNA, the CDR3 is TGCAGTGCTAGCCGGACTAGCTCCAGGTATTTT.

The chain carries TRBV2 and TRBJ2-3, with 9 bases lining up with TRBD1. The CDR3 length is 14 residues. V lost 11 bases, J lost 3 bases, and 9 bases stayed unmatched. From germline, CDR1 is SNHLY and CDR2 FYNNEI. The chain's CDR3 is CAGTRQGGTDTQYF. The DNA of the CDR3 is TGTGCCGGGACCCGACAGGGGGGAACAGATACGCAGTATTTT. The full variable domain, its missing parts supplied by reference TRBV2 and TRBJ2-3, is EPEVTQTPSHQVTQMGQEVILRCVPISNHLYFYWYRQILGQKVEFLVSFYNNEISEKSEIFDDQFSVERPDGSNFTLKIRSTKLEDSAMYFCAGTRQGGTDTQYFGPGTRLTVL.

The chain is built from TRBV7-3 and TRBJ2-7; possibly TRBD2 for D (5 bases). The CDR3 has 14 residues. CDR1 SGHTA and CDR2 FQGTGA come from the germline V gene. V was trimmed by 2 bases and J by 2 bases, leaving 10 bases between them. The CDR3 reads CASSLRGGAYEQYF. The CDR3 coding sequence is TGTGCCAGCAGCTTACGAGGAGGAGCCTACGAGCAGTACTTC.

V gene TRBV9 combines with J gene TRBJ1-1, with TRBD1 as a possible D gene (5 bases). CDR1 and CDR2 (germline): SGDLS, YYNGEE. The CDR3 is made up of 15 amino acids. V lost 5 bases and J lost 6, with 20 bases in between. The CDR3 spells CASSESGTPGAEAFF. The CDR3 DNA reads TGTGCCAGCAGTGAATCCGGGACCCCCGGGGCTGAAGCTTTCTTT.

CDR3 sequence (DNA): TGCGCCAGCAGCTCCCTTGGGATAGCGGGAGCGAGCTACAATGAGCAGTTCTTC. Translation: CASSSLGIAGASYNEQFF. V usage is TRBV5-1 and J usage is TRBJ2-1; TRBD2 aligns across 9 bases. V gave up 3 bases and J gave up 3 bases; unmatched junction bases: 13. Germline V gene lookup returns CDR1 SGHRS and CDR2 YFSETQ. The CDR3 has 18 residues. Drawing the rest from reference TRBV5-1 and TRBJ2-1, the complete variable domain is KAGVTQTPRYLIKTRGQQVTLSCSPISGHRSVSWYQQTPGQGLQFLFEYFSETQRNKGNFPGRFSGRQFSNSRSEMNVSTLELGDSALYLCASSSLGIAGASYNEQFFGPGTRLTVL.

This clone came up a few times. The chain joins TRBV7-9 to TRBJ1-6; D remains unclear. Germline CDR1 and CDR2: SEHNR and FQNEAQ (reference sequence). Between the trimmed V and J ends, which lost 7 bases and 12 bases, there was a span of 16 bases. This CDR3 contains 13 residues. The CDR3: CASTFNPSLPLHF. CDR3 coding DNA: TGTGCCAGCACCTTTAACCCCTCTTTACCCCTCCACTTT.

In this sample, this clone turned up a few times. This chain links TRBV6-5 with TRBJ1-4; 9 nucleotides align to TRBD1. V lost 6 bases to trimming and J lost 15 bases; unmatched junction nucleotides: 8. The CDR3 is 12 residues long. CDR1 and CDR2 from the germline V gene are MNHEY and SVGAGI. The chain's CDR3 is CASRQNRGRMFF. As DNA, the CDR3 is TGTGCCAGCAGACAGAACAGGGGGCGGATGTTTTTT.

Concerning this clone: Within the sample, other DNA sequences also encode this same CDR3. The CDR3 loop reads CASSQDYRGTYEQYF. CDR3 in DNA: TGCGCCAGCAGCCAAGACTACAGGGGCACCTACGAGCAGTACTTC. The chain recombines TRBV4-3 with TRBJ2-7, with 7 nucleotides matching TRBD1. Losses at the gene ends were 0 bases for V and 2 bases for J; bases not matched to a gene: 4. The CDR3 extends over 15 amino acids. The germline gives CDR1 LGHNA, CDR2 YSLEER.

The CDR3 nucleotides read TGTGCCAGTAGTAAACCGGGACAGGGGGATTCACCCCTCCACTTT. Translating gives CASSKPGQGDSPLHF. The rearrangement links TRBV19 to TRBJ1-6; 11 nucleotides align to TRBD1. Germline V gene lookup returns CDR1 LNHDA and CDR2 SQIVND (reference sequence). J gave up 8 bases and V 4 bases, and 4 bases lay outside the gene matches. The CDR3 sequence is 15 residues long. The complete variable domain, with remaining parts taken from reference TRBV19 and TRBJ1-6, reads DGGITQSPKYLFRKEGQNVTLSCEQNLNHDAMYWYRQDPGQGLRLIYYSQIVNDFQKGDIAEGYSVSREKKESFPLTVTSAQKNPTAFYLCASSKPGQGDSPLHFGNGTRLTVT.

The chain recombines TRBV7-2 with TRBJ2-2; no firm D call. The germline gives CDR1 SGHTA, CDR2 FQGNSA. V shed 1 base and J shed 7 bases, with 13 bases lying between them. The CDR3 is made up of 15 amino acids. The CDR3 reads CASSLVATPGGELFF. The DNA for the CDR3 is TGTGCCAGCAGCTTAGTTGCGACTCCGGGCGGGGAGCTGTTTTTT.